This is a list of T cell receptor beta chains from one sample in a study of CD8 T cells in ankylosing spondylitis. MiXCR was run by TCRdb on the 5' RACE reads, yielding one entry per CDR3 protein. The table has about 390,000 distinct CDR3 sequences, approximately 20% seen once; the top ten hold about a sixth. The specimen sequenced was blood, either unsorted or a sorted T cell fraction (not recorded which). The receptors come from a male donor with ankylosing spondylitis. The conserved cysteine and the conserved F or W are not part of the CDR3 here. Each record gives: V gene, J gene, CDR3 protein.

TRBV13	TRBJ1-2	ASSPPPSQGYT
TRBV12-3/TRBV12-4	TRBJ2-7	ASSLLAGAIGEQY
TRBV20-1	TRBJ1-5	SANTGGSQPQH
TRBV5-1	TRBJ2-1	ASSSGLAGGYNEQF
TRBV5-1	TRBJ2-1	ASSLGASGNNEQF
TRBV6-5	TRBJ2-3	ASSYSLERTDTQY
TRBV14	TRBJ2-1	ASSQGRTSYNEQF
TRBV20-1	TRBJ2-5	SARAVHPLQETQY
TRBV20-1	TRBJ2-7	SALPGTGFAPFYEQY
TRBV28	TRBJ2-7	ASSSWTKRAYEQY
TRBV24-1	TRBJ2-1	ATSRGGASGNEQF
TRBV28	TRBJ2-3	ASSLWSIDTQY
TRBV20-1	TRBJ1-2	SARGRLDYYGYT
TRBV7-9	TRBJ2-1	ASSLGLAGGFEQF
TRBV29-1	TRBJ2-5	SGGHVRAETQY
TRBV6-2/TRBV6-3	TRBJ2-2	ASSYGQGAMAGELF
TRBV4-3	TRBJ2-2	ASSHDPLAGSNTGELF
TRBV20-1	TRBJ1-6	SATDTSSSYNSPLH
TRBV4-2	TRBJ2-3	ASSQERTDADTQY
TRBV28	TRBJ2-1	ASSLSQGTGEQF
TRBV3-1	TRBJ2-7	ASSFGRDYEQY
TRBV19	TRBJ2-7	ASRTGLFPYEQY
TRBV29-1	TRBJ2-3	SAGGNRGQSSTDTQY
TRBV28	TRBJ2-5	ASSLFRTQY
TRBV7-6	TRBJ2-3	ASSSKPISGGTDTQY
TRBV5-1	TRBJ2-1	ASSRASGRSSYNEQF
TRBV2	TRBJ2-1	ASSGEGGSPFNEQF
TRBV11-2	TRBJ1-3	ASSLANRRSGNTKY
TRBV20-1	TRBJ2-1	SARDSRPNDSNEQF
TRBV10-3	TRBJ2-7	AISDGPTRYEQY
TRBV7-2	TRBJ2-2	ASSFNYGELF
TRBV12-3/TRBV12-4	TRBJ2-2	ASSLPGPGELF
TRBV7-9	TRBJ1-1	ASSGLAGTEAF
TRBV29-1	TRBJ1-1	SVVPLNTEAF
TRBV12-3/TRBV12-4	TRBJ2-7	ASSRPGPRGGQY
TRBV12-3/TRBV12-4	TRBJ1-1	ASNPTANTEAF
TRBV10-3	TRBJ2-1	AIREGAQGNEQF
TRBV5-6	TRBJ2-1	ASSLEWGNEQF
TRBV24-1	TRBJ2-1	ATSDPGQGADEQF
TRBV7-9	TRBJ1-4	ASSSTGPNEKLF
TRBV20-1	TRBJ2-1	SAEGGRSYNEQF
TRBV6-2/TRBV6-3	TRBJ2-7	ASNQHRGRGGGEY
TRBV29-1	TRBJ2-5	SVEVLARETQY
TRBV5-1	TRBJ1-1	ASSLEGGFAEAF
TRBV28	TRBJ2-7	ASRESGSGEQY
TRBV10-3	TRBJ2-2	AISDSPTLGGELF
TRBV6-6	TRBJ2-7	ASSKTGFYEQY
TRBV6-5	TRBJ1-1	ASSYSPTGMNTEAF
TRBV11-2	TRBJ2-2	ASSFSGTWTGELF
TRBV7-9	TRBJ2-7	ASSSPWERTYEQY
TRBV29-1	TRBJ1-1	SVVGRASPTEAF
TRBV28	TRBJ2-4	ASTSGQGLSGSKNIQY
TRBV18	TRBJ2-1	ASSPGTSVTVYNEQF
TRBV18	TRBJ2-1	ASSPPTGEAWGEQF
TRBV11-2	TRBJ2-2	ASSSQAQGGTGELF